The 20 T cell receptor beta chains in this list originate from one sample, sequenced in a study of vaccination and CD4 T cells after COVID-19. Sequencing of DNA taken from cultured CD4+ T cells relied on the Oncomine TCR Beta short-read assay. TCRdb reanalysed the PCR reads using MiXCR and keeps one entry per CDR3 protein. The data show 7,000 or so distinct CDR3 sequences, about a third seen once. Their recognized antigens are unknown. The sample's treatment: approximately 11-day PBMC culture with coronavirus spike peptide pools or control peptides (ViraFEST assay). Researchers collected the unexposed donor's CD4+ T cells before the COVID-19 pandemic (2011-2018). Sequencing input: CD4+ T cells from blood, cultured in vitro. The receptors come from a human donor in good health.

This rearrangement joins TRBV6-1 to TRBJ2-5; 9 bases line up with TRBD1. This CDR3 spans 15 amino acids. V shed 6 bases and J 5 bases; nucleotides not matched to a gene: 10. Per the germline V gene, CDR1 is MNHNS and CDR2 is SASEGT. The DNA of the CDR3 is TGTGCCAGCAGGGCGACAGGGGGTCGGCTGGAGACCCAGTACTTC. Protein product: CASRATGGRLETQYF.

The gene calls are TRBV5-1 and TRBJ1-2; 11 bases align to TRBD1. CDR3 size: 15 residues. CDR1 is SGHRS and CDR2 is YFSETQ in the germline V gene. V was pared by 0 bases and J by 6 bases, with 4 bases of the junction left unmatched. The CDR3 loop reads CASSLGTGGAHGYTF. CDR3 DNA: TGCGCCAGCAGCTTGGGGACAGGGGGCGCACATGGCTACACCTTC. Supplemented by reference TRBV5-1 and TRBJ1-2, the full variable domain reads KAGVTQTPRYLIKTRGQQVTLSCSPISGHRSVSWYQQTPGQGLQFLFEYFSETQRNKGNFPGRFSGRQFSNSRSEMNVSTLELGDSALYLCASSLGTGGAHGYTFGSGTRLTVV.

This clonotype was seen a few times. This sequence joins TRBV28 and TRBJ1-5; no definite D call. V lost 6 bases, J lost 2 bases, and 5 bases lay in between. Germline V gene sequence: CDR1 MDHEN, CDR2 SYDVKM. This CDR3 has 12 amino acids. The DNA of the CDR3 is TGTGCCAGCAGGGACGGCAATCAGCCCCAGCATTTT. Amino acids: CASRDGNQPQHF.

This clonotype was seen only a few times. This rearrangement joins TRBV18 to TRBJ1-6; the D gene is possibly TRBD1 (6 bases). The CDR3 is 16 residues long. Germline loops: CDR1 KGHSH, CDR2 LQKENI. V lost 2 bases to trimming and J lost 7 bases, with 15 bases between them. The CDR3 spells CASSPAGHLVNSPLHF. The CDR3 bases are TGTGCCAGCTCACCAGCGGGACACCTCGTGAATTCACCCCTCCACTTT.

This chain joins TRBV20-1 and TRBJ2-5; D is unclear. This CDR3 contains 15 residues. Germline CDR1 is DFQATT and CDR2 is SNEGSKA (reference sequence). V dropped 0 bases and J dropped 5 bases, with 16 bases sitting between them. Here the CDR3 reads CSARDSNGAAETQYF. The DNA of the CDR3 is TGCAGTGCTAGAGATTCAAACGGCGCGGCGGAGACCCAGTACTTC.

The chain is built from TRBV5-6 and TRBJ1-1; 7 bases agree with TRBD1. This CDR3 has 13 residues. Germline V lookup: CDR1 SGHDT, CDR2 YYEEEE. Unmatched junction bases numbered 4, after V lost 1 base and J lost 7 bases. CDR3 sequence: CASSLSTGLEAFF. In DNA, the CDR3 is TGTGCCAGCAGCTTGTCGACAGGGCTTGAAGCTTTCTTT.

This clonotype was seen once. In DNA form, the CDR3 reads TGTGCCAGCAGTAGACCTGGGGCCAACGTCCTGACTTTC. This translates into CASSRPGANVLTF. The chain joins TRBV27 to TRBJ2-6, with no clear D. The germline V gene has CDR1 MNHEY and CDR2 SMNVEV (reference sequence). V lost 5 bases, J lost 2 bases, and 4 bases lay in between. This CDR3 is 13 amino acids long.

This chain uses TRBV6-5 with TRBJ2-2; TRBD2 matches 8 bases. The germline CDR1 and CDR2 sequences are MNHEY and SVGAGI. The V and J ends lost 4 bases and 7 bases, in that order; junction bases with no gene match: 8. The CDR3 has 15 amino acids. This CDR3 reads CASSFQRGTGGELFF. In DNA form, the CDR3 reads TGTGCCAGCAGTTTCCAGCGGGGGACGGGCGGGGAGCTGTTTTTT.

The chain links TRBV5-4 to TRBJ1-1; weak D call: TRBD1 (6 bases). The length of the CDR3 is 14 residues. The germline gives CDR1 SGHNT, CDR2 YYREEE (reference sequence). The V end was cut by 4 bases, the J end by 11 bases, with 21 bases between. The CDR3 is CASSEIQGRDLAFF. CDR3 nucleotide sequence: TGTGCCAGCAGCGAAATACAGGGAAGGGATTTGGCTTTCTTT.

The V call is TRBV28, the J call TRBJ1-2, with D maybe TRBD1 (6 bases). The CDR3 length is 15 residues. The V and J ends lost 5 bases and 4 bases respectively, with 17 bases between them. Per the germline V gene, CDR1 is MDHEN and CDR2 is SYDVKM. The CDR3 region has the DNA TGTGCCAGCAGTGGGGGTGGGGGGCTAGGCTATGGCTACACCTTC. This translates into CASSGGGGLGYGYTF.

The rearrangement links TRBV11-3 to TRBJ2-1; no reliable D call. The CDR3 contains 14 residues. With 5 bases removed from V and 8 bases from J, the gap between germline ends came to 16 bases. Germline assignment: CDR1 SGHNT and CDR2 YENEEA. The CDR3 bases are TGTGCCAGCAGCGCCGATGGGGAATTGGATGAGCAGTTCTTC. Translated, it gives CASSADGELDEQFF. The full variable domain, in which reference TRBV11-3 and TRBJ2-1 provide the parts outside the CDR3, is EAGVVQSPRYKIIEKKQPVAFWCNPISGHNTLYWYLQNLGQGPELLIRYENEEAVDDSQLPKDRFSAERLKGVDSTLKIQPAELGDSAVYLCASSADGELDEQFFGPGTRLTVL.

The chain's CDR3 is CASSEGPGQGADTQYF. As DNA, the CDR3 is TGTGCCAGCAGTGAAGGACCGGGACAGGGTGCAGATACGCAGTATTTT. The chain recombines TRBV2 with TRBJ2-3; TRBD1 matches 9 bases. V lost 1 base, J lost 4 bases, and 6 bases stayed unmatched. CDR3 length: 16 amino acids. Germline-derived CDR1 and CDR2 are SNHLY and FYNNEI. Full variable domain (remainder filled in from reference TRBV2 and TRBJ2-3): EPEVTQTPSHQVTQMGQEVILRCVPISNHLYFYWYRQILGQKVEFLVSFYNNEISEKSEIFDDQFSVERPDGSNFTLKIRSTKLEDSAMYFCASSEGPGQGADTQYFGPGTRLTVL.

This chain connects TRBV6-2 or TRBV6-3 to TRBJ1-1, with D perhaps TRBD1 (6 bases). Germline V gene data show CDR1 as MNHEY and CDR2 as SVGEGT. Between the trimmed V and J ends, which lost 5 bases and 0 bases, there was a span of 13 bases. This CDR3 has 15 residues. Here the CDR3 DNA reads TGTGCCAGCAGTCGAACGGACAGCTTGAACACTGAAGCTTTCTTT. Translating it yields CASSRTDSLNTEAFF.

This chain's CDR3 is CASSRGLARETQYF. CDR3 sequence (DNA): TGCGCCAGCAGCAGGGGACTAGCACGGGAGACCCAGTACTTC. The chain carries TRBV5-1 and TRBJ2-5; TRBD2 agrees at 9 bases. V gave up 4 bases and J gave up 5 bases; unmatched junction bases: 6. The length of the CDR3 is 14 residues. Germline V gene lookup returns CDR1 SGHRS and CDR2 YFSETQ.

Worth noting for this clonotype: Relative to the germline gene, one junction end is altered; a read error may explain this. V and J are TRBV7-9 and TRBJ1-1, with TRBD1 as a possible D gene (5 bases). This CDR3 comprises 13 residues. The germline gives CDR1 SEHNR, CDR2 FQNEAQ (reference sequence). CDR3 loop: CASSFQDSTESFF. CDR3 nucleotides: TGTGCCAGCAGCTTTCAAGACAGTACTGAATCTTTCTTT.

This clonotype was seen a handful of times. The V call is TRBV21-1, the J call TRBJ2-1; TRBD2, the table's D call, lacks a check against the DNA. TRBV21-1 is described as a pseudogene. The CDR3 is 13 amino acids. CDR3 sequence: CASSKRTSVDSFF. The CDR3 DNA sequence: TGTGCCAGCAGCAAACGAACTAGCGTCGATTCGTTCTTC.

The chain couples TRBV19 to TRBJ1-5, with 10 bases that match TRBD1. The CDR3 has 16 residues. Germline trimming cut 6 bases from V and 5 bases from J; bases unmatched to any gene: 10. Germline values: CDR1 LNHDA, CDR2 SQIVND (reference sequence). The CDR3 DNA sequence: TGTGCCAGTAGGCTCGACAGGGGGCTAGGGGATCAGCCCCAGCATTTT. Encoded protein: CASRLDRGLGDQPQHF.

This sequence joins TRBV20-1 and TRBJ2-2; D gene unclear. V was pared by 0 bases and J by 2 bases, with 10 bases between. The germline gives CDR1 DFQATT, CDR2 SNEGSKA (reference sequence). The CDR3 length is 15 residues. The CDR3 sequence is CSARDAGANTGELFF. In nucleotides, the CDR3 is TGCAGTGCTAGAGATGCCGGAGCAAACACCGGGGAGCTGTTTTTT.

The J gene is TRBJ1-5, the V gene TRBV7-8; 8 positions agree with TRBD1. With V trimmed by 4 bases and J by 9 bases, 5 bases remained unmatched. Germline loops: CDR1 SGHVS, CDR2 FQNEAQ. The CDR3 covers 13 residues. CDR3 nucleotide sequence: TGTGCCAGCAGCTCCGACAGGGGTTCGCCCCAGCATTTT. Translating gives CASSSDRGSPQHF.

The chain combines TRBV6-1 with TRBJ2-1; D is perhaps TRBD2 (5 bases). Germline CDR1 MNHNS, CDR2 SASEGT. Trimming took off 5 bases at V and 6 bases at J, with 14 bases between the two ends. The CDR3 sequence is 14 residues long. CDR3 nucleotides: TGTGCCAGCAGTCACGGGGTTGGTATCAATGAGCAGTTCTTC. This encodes CASSHGVGINEQFF.